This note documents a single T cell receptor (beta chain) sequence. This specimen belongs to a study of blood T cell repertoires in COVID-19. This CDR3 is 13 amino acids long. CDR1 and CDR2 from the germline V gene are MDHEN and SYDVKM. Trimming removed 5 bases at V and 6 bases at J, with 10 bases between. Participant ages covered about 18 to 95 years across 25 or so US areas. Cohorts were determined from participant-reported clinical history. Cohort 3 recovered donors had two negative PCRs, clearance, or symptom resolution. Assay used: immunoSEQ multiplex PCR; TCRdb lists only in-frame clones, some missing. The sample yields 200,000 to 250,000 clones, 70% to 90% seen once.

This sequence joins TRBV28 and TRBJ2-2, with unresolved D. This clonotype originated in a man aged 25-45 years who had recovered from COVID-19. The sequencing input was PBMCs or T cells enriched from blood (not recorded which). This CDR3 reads CASSLQTAGELFF. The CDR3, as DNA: TGTGCCAGCAGTCTTCAGACTGCCGGGGAGCTGTTTTTT.